A selection of T cell receptor beta chains follows, all from one sample in a study of blood T cell repertoires in COVID-19. Sequencing used immunoSEQ multiplex PCR; TCRdb keeps in-frame clones, though not all of them. This sample has approximately 68,000 clones; 65% to 90% occur once, and the top ten carry about a tenth. Sequencing was done on a sample of peripheral blood. The receptors were gathered from a man in his 70s with active or convalescent COVID-19. The CDR3 runs from the conserved cysteine through the conserved F or W. The D gene is left open where the match is weak. Expanded clones are given a class, and other clones once, few, many or no size at all.

clone size,J gene,V gene,D gene,CDR3 protein,CDR3 DNA
.,TRBJ2-3,TRBV9,.,CASSFSGPRDTQYF,TGTGCCAGCAGCTTCAGTGGGCCGAGAGATACGCAGTATTTT
.,TRBJ1-2,TRBV18,TRBD1,CASSAGQGTLDGYTF,TGTGCCAGCTCAGCCGGACAGGGGACGTTAGATGGCTACACCTTC
.,TRBJ2-7,TRBV5-1,TRBD2,CASSVTGTSGRGEQYF,TGCGCCAGCAGCGTCACCGGGACTAGCGGTCGGGGCGAGCAGTACTTC
.,TRBJ2-1,TRBV28,TRBD2,CASSSTGGAGGLNEQFF,TGTGCCAGCAGTTCTACCGGAGGAGCGGGAGGGTTAAATGAGCAGTTCTTC
.,TRBJ1-1,TRBV30,.,CAWSVWGVGEAFF,TGTGCCTGGAGTGTGTGGGGGGTGGGTGAAGCTTTCTTT
.,TRBJ2-7,TRBV21-1,.,CASSKEKTGAKQQAHEQYF,TGTGCCAGCAGCAAAGAGAAAACAGGGGCTAAACAACAAGCCCACGAGCAGTACTTC
.,TRBJ1-3,TRBV3-1/TRBV3-2,.,CASSQAGLGNTIYF,TGTGCCAGCAGCCAAGCGGGGTTAGGAAACACCATATATTTT
.,TRBJ2-7,TRBV10-1,.,CASTEDLPYEQYF,TGCGCCAGCACCGAGGACTTACCATACGAGCAGTACTTC
.,TRBJ1-1,TRBV7-2,.,CASSLAGGLNTEAFF,TGTGCCAGCAGCTTAGCGGGGGGTCTGAACACTGAAGCTTTCTTT
.,TRBJ1-1,TRBV5-1,.,CASSLEEGRAEAFF,TGCGCCAGCAGCTTGGAGGAGGGCAGGGCTGAAGCTTTCTTT
once,TRBJ2-1,TRBV25-1,TRBD2,CASSEYRTSGRQFF,TGTGCCAGCAGTGAATATCGGACTAGCGGGCGTCAGTTCTTC
.,TRBJ1-1,TRBV6-5,.,CATLNRGWESEAFF,TGTGCCACCTTAAACCGAGGGTGGGAGTCTGAAGCTTTCTTT
.,TRBJ2-2,TRBV7-9,.,CASSQALAGAANTGELFF,TGTGCCAGCAGCCAGGCCCTTGCGGGCGCCGCGAACACCGGGGAGCTGTTTTTT
.,TRBJ1-2,TRBV14,TRBD1,CASSWDRVDYGYTF,TGTGCCAGCAGCTGGGACAGGGTGGACTATGGCTACACCTTC
.,TRBJ1-5,TRBV30,.,CAWRAGQPNQPQHF,TGTGCCTGGCGAGCTGGACAGCCCAATCAGCCCCAGCATTTT
.,TRBJ1-2,TRBV6-6,.,CASSYSIGGANGYTF,TGTGCCAGCAGTTACTCGATCGGGGGGGCGAATGGCTACACCTTC
.,TRBJ2-3,TRBV6-1,TRBD2,CASSEIYGGGSGRDTQYF,TGTGCCAGCAGTGAAATCTATGGTGGGGGTAGCGGGAGAGATACGCAGTATTTT
.,TRBJ2-3,TRBV3-1/TRBV3-2,TRBD2,CASSQDPSGVIPSGTDTQYF,TGTGCCAGCAGCCAAGACCCTAGCGGAGTGATTCCGTCCGGCACAGATACGCAGTATTTT
.,TRBJ2-7,TRBV27,.,CAVRRRGGYEQYF,TGTGCCGTACGCAGACGGGGTGGCTACGAGCAGTACTTC
.,TRBJ2-3,TRBV5-6,TRBD2,CASSEGLAGPTDTQYF,TGTGCCAGCAGCGAGGGACTAGCGGGGCCCACAGATACGCAGTATTTT
.,TRBJ2-5,TRBV4-2,TRBD2,CASSPRTSGTFQETQYF,TGTGCCAGCAGCCCACGGACTAGCGGGACCTTCCAAGAGACCCAGTACTTC